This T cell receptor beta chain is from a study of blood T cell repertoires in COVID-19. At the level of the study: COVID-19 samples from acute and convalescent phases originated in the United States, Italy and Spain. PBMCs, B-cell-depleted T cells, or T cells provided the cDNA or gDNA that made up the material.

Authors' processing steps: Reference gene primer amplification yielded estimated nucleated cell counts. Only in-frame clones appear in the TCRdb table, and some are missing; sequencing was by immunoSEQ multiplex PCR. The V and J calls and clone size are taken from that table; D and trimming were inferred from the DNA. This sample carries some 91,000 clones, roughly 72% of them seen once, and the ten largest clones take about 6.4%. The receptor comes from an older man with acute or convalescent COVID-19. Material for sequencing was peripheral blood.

The chain's CDR3 is CASSSIPETSRGYEQFF. The CDR3 bases are TGTGCCAGCAGCTCAATCCCCGAGACATCCCGGGGATATGAGCAGTTCTTC. The chain carries TRBV11-2 and TRBJ2-1; possibly TRBD2 for D (5 bases). Germline-derived CDR1 and CDR2 are SGHAT and FQNNGV. The V end lost 4 bases, the J end lost 8 bases, and 24 bases lay between the germline ends. The CDR3 is 17 residues long.